What follows are 12 T cell receptor beta chains derived from one specimen sequenced in a study of T cells after yellow fever vaccination. TCRdb passed the 5' RACE reads through MiXCR, listing each CDR3 protein once. The sample shows some 600,000 distinct CDR3 sequences, 9% to 15% of them seen only once. This sample comprised PBMCs, obtained on the day of the yellow fever booster vaccination. These receptor sequences come from a man aged 25-45 years who received the YFV17D yellow fever vaccine.

V usage is TRBV5-1 and J usage is TRBJ1-5, with TRBD1 matching 7 bases. Germline lookup yields CDR1 SGHRS and CDR2 YFSETQ. The CDR3 is 15 amino acids. J lost 1 base, V lost 4 bases, and 5 bases had no gene match. CDR3 in amino acids: CASSPEGASNQPQHF. In DNA, the CDR3 is TGCGCCAGCAGCCCTGAGGGGGCGAGCAATCAGCCCCAGCATTTT.

The chain has TRBV11-2 and TRBJ2-1; D is ambiguous. CDR1 is SGHAT and CDR2 is FQNNGV in the germline V gene. The CDR3 is 13 residues long. V lost 1 base and J 9 bases, leaving 10 bases between the germline ends. The CDR3 DNA sequence: TGTGCCAGCAGCTTAGTAGCTTCCGGTGAGCAGTTCTTC. It yields the protein CASSLVASGEQFF.

The chain recombines TRBV27 with TRBJ2-1; TRBD2 matches 13 bases. Trimming removed 3 bases from V and 0 bases from J; junction bases left unmatched: 8. The CDR3 contains 19 residues. In germline, CDR1 is MNHEY, CDR2 SMNVEV (reference sequence). CDR3 bases: TGTGCCAGCAGTTTTGGACTAGCGGGAGCCGTGAGCTCCTACAATGAGCAGTTCTTC. It is translated as CASSFGLAGAVSSYNEQFF.

This chain joins TRBV6-1 and TRBJ2-5; tentatively, D is TRBD2 (5 bases). This CDR3 is built from 13 residues. Trimming removed 6 bases from V and 0 bases from J, with 8 bases in between. Germline-derived CDR1 and CDR2 are MNHNS and SASEGT. CDR3: CASSQDYQETQYF. The DNA for the CDR3 is TGTGCCAGCAGCCAGGACTACCAAGAGACCCAGTACTTC.

This clonotype came up a few times. The chain has TRBV5-1 and TRBJ1-4; D call uncertain. Trimming pared 4 bases from V and 5 bases from J, leaving 12 bases between. The CDR3 loop spans 14 amino acids. CDR1 and CDR2 from the germline V gene are SGHRS and YFSETQ. The CDR3 DNA follows: TGCGCCAGCAGCCCCGAAGGGCGAAATGAAAAACTGTTTTTT. This sequence encodes CASSPEGRNEKLFF. Looking up the rest from reference TRBV5-1 and TRBJ1-4 gives the full variable domain: KAGVTQTPRYLIKTRGQQVTLSCSPISGHRSVSWYQQTPGQGLQFLFEYFSETQRNKGNFPGRFSGRQFSNSRSEMNVSTLELGDSALYLCASSPEGRNEKLFFGSGTQLSVL.

This rearrangement joins TRBV12-3 or TRBV12-4 to TRBJ2-1, with D unclear. The CDR3 sequence is 13 residues long. V lost 6 bases and J lost 5, with 11 bases in between. The CDR3 sequence is CASSLERDNEQFF. Here the CDR3 DNA reads TGTGCCAGCAGCCTCGAAAGGGACAATGAGCAGTTCTTC.

This clonotype was counted between two and nine times. This rearrangement joins TRBV5-4 to TRBJ2-5; D unclear. Trimming left V 3 bases short and J 7 bases short, with 13 bases between. The length of the CDR3 is 13 residues. CDR1 and CDR2 (germline): SGHNT, YYREEE (reference sequence). Here the CDR3 reads CASSSIPVGTQYF. CDR3 nucleotides: TGTGCCAGCAGCTCCATCCCCGTAGGGACCCAGTACTTC.

This clonotype was picked up a small number of times. V gene TRBV14 combines with J gene TRBJ2-7; D is ambiguous. The CDR3 has 16 residues. V dropped 4 bases and J dropped 1 base, with 17 bases sitting between them. CDR1 is SGHDN and CDR2 is FVKESK in the germline V gene. The CDR3 loop is CASSRTKDAASYEQYF. CDR3 DNA sequence: TGTGCCAGCAGCCGAACGAAGGACGCCGCATCCTACGAGCAGTACTTC.

Only a few counts were recorded for this clonotype. The chain recombines TRBV15 with TRBJ2-7; 8 bases agree with TRBD2. The CDR3 is made up of 16 amino acids. CDR1 is LNHNV, CDR2 YYDKDF, per germline (reference sequence). V lost 8 bases, J lost 3 bases, and 15 bases stayed unmatched. CDR3 in DNA: TGTGCCACCGTAAGGGTAGCGGGAACGTCCGTCTACGAGCAGTACTTC. This encodes CATVRVAGTSVYEQYF.

This clonotype was seen only a few times. Written as DNA, the CDR3 is TGTGCCAGTAGTTTTCAGACAGGATGGAAAGATAGCAATCAGCCCCAGCATTTT. The encoded protein is CASSFQTGWKDSNQPQHF. The chain recombines TRBV19 with TRBJ1-5; D may be TRBD1 (6 bases). CDR1 is LNHDA, CDR2 SQIVND, per germline (reference sequence). This CDR3 is 18 amino acids long. The V gene lost 5 bases and the J gene lost 0 bases, with 20 bases spanning the gap.

The chain is built from TRBV5-1 and TRBJ2-4, with D tentatively TRBD1 or TRBD2 (5 bases each). From germline, CDR1 is SGHRS and CDR2 YFSETQ. V dropped 0 bases and J dropped 6 bases, with 13 bases sitting between them. The CDR3 sequence is 15 residues long. CDR3 sequence: CASSLAGARGNIQYF. The DNA for the CDR3 is TGCGCCAGCAGCTTGGCCGGGGCGCGCGGAAACATTCAGTACTTC. Full variable domain (remainder filled in from reference TRBV5-1 and TRBJ2-4): KAGVTQTPRYLIKTRGQQVTLSCSPISGHRSVSWYQQTPGQGLQFLFEYFSETQRNKGNFPGRFSGRQFSNSRSEMNVSTLELGDSALYLCASSLAGARGNIQYFGAGTRLSVL.

About this clonotype itself: The junction departs from germline at one end; a sequencing error may be responsible. This chain uses TRBV6-2 or TRBV6-3 with TRBJ2-7; D call uncertain. This CDR3 has 15 amino acids. Germline V gives CDR1 MNHEY, CDR2 SVGEGT. CDR3 nucleotides: TGTGCCAGCAGTGCGCCGATTGAATTATGGCTCGGACCTCACTTC. It translates to CASSAPIELWLGPHF.